A selection of T cell receptor beta chains follows, all from one sample in a study of T-cell memory formation after mild COVID-19. MiXCR, run by TCRdb on the 5' RACE reads, gives a single entry per CDR3 protein. The repertoire holds roughly 310,000 distinct CDR3 sequences, with more than 15% as singletons. The sample consisted of PBMCs or a T cell subset sorted from them (not recorded which). The receptors come from a man younger than 35 who had mild COVID-19 (a few samples of this study predate the infection). Cell type and time point are not known. Each CDR3 is given with its conserved first and last residue. Each record gives: V gene, J gene, D gene, clone size, CDR3 protein, CDR3 DNA. A D gene is named only where the DNA matches it firmly. Size tells how often a clone was seen (once, few, many) or the class of an expanded clone, and some rows leave it out.

V gene: TRBV12-3/TRBV12-4
J gene: TRBJ2-3
D gene: -
clone size: -
CDR3 protein: CASGPRIKNTDTQYF
CDR3 DNA: TGTGCCAGCGGCCCCCGGATAAAGAACACAGATACGCAGTATTTT

V gene: TRBV20-1
J gene: TRBJ1-5
D gene: -
clone size: many
CDR3 protein: CSAEGSNQPQHF
CDR3 DNA: TGCAGTGCTGAGGGCAGCAATCAGCCCCAGCATTTT

V gene: TRBV7-9
J gene: TRBJ1-2
D gene: -
clone size: few
CDR3 protein: CASSFRGADGYTF
CDR3 DNA: TGTGCCAGCAGCTTTAGGGGCGCAGATGGCTACACCTTC

V gene: TRBV18
J gene: TRBJ1-1
D gene: TRBD1
clone size: -
CDR3 protein: CASSPYDRVGEAFF
CDR3 DNA: TGTGCCAGCTCACCGTACGACAGGGTTGGTGAAGCTTTCTTT

V gene: TRBV7-3
J gene: TRBJ1-2
D gene: TRBD1
clone size: -
CDR3 protein: CAKPRDRGESGYTF
CDR3 DNA: TGTGCCAAACCCCGGGACAGGGGTGAGTCTGGCTACACCTTC

V gene: TRBV5-1
J gene: TRBJ2-7
D gene: TRBD2
clone size: few
CDR3 protein: CASSSGTSGVPRLYEQYF
CDR3 DNA: TGCGCCAGCAGCTCCGGGACTAGCGGGGTGCCCCGCCTCTACGAGCAGTACTTC

V gene: TRBV4-1
J gene: TRBJ1-6
D gene: -
clone size: few
CDR3 protein: CASSQAGTQISPLHF
CDR3 DNA: TGCGCCAGCAGCCAGGCCGGGACCCAAATTTCACCCCTCCACTTT

V gene: TRBV5-5
J gene: TRBJ2-1
D gene: -
clone size: few
CDR3 protein: CASSLRPYSYNEQFF
CDR3 DNA: TGTGCCAGCAGCTTACGGCCGTACTCCTACAATGAGCAGTTCTTC

V gene: TRBV5-1
J gene: TRBJ1-1
D gene: -
clone size: -
CDR3 protein: CASRMGDQDTEAFF
CDR3 DNA: TGCGCCAGCAGGATGGGGGATCAAGACACTGAAGCTTTCTTT

V gene: TRBV7-2
J gene: TRBJ2-1
D gene: -
clone size: -
CDR3 protein: CASSFPNYNEQFF
CDR3 DNA: TGTGCCAGCAGCTTTCCTAACTACAATGAGCAGTTCTTC

V gene: TRBV29-1
J gene: TRBJ1-2
D gene: TRBD1
clone size: few
CDR3 protein: CSGSDRGNGYTF
CDR3 DNA: TGCAGCGGCAGTGACAGGGGAAATGGCTACACCTTC

V gene: TRBV20-1
J gene: TRBJ2-4
D gene: -
clone size: few
CDR3 protein: CSATFLRVAKNIQYF
CDR3 DNA: TGCAGTGCCACCTTTCTTCGAGTAGCCAAAAACATTCAGTACTTC

V gene: TRBV6-6
J gene: TRBJ2-4
D gene: -
clone size: few
CDR3 protein: CASSKPLRGEAKNIQYF
CDR3 DNA: TGTGCCAGCAGTAAACCCCTTCGCGGGGAGGCCAAAAACATTCAGTACTTC

V gene: TRBV12-3/TRBV12-4
J gene: TRBJ2-7
D gene: -
clone size: many
CDR3 protein: CASSLGTSYYEQYF
CDR3 DNA: TGTGCCAGCAGTTTGGGGACATCCTACTACGAGCAGTACTTC

V gene: TRBV7-8
J gene: TRBJ2-7
D gene: TRBD1
clone size: few
CDR3 protein: CASSLDRVRIGEQYF
CDR3 DNA: TGTGCCAGCAGCTTGGACAGGGTACGGATAGGTGAGCAGTACTTC

V gene: TRBV27
J gene: TRBJ2-2
D gene: TRBD1
clone size: -
CDR3 protein: CASSSRDSPRTGELFF
CDR3 DNA: TGTGCCAGCAGTTCCCGGGACAGCCCTCGCACCGGGGAGCTGTTTTTT

V gene: TRBV12-3/TRBV12-4
J gene: TRBJ2-3
D gene: -
clone size: few
CDR3 protein: CASRNPSDTQYF
CDR3 DNA: TGTGCCAGCAGGAACCCTAGCGATACGCAGTATTTT

V gene: TRBV20-1
J gene: TRBJ1-5
D gene: -
clone size: -
CDR3 protein: CSARVPRAVNQPQHF
CDR3 DNA: TGCAGTGCTAGAGTCCCCCGAGCCGTCAATCAGCCCCAGCATTTT

V gene: TRBV2
J gene: TRBJ2-3
D gene: TRBD2
clone size: few
CDR3 protein: CASKGLSTDTQYF
CDR3 DNA: TGTGCCAGCAAGGGACTAAGCACAGATACGCAGTATTTT

V gene: TRBV11-2
J gene: TRBJ2-5
D gene: -
clone size: -
CDR3 protein: CASSPFPQETQYF
CDR3 DNA: TGTGCCAGCAGCCCATTCCCCCAAGAGACCCAGTACTTC

V gene: TRBV2
J gene: TRBJ2-7
D gene: TRBD1
clone size: -
CDR3 protein: CASRQGADEQYF
CDR3 DNA: TGTGCCAGTCGACAGGGGGCAGACGAGCAGTACTTC

V gene: TRBV7-2
J gene: TRBJ2-1
D gene: -
clone size: -
CDR3 protein: CASSQRARHNEQFF
CDR3 DNA: TGTGCCAGCAGCCAACGGGCTAGGCACAATGAGCAGTTCTTC

V gene: TRBV20-1
J gene: TRBJ2-5
D gene: -
clone size: few
CDR3 protein: CSARPFVGQETQYF
CDR3 DNA: TGCAGTGCTAGACCTTTCGTGGGGCAAGAGACCCAGTACTTC

V gene: TRBV12-3/TRBV12-4
J gene: TRBJ1-2
D gene: TRBD1
clone size: few
CDR3 protein: CASSPTGSPANYGYTF
CDR3 DNA: TGTGCCAGCAGCCCGACAGGGTCTCCGGCTAACTATGGCTACACCTTC

V gene: TRBV5-1
J gene: TRBJ1-2
D gene: TRBD1
clone size: many
CDR3 protein: CASSADRVDGYTF
CDR3 DNA: TGCGCCAGCAGCGCAGACAGGGTTGATGGCTACACCTTC

V gene: TRBV4-2
J gene: TRBJ2-3
D gene: -
clone size: few
CDR3 protein: CASSQDQGTYPDTQYF
CDR3 DNA: TGTGCCAGCAGCCAAGATCAGGGGACCTATCCAGATACGCAGTATTTT

V gene: TRBV7-9
J gene: TRBJ2-3
D gene: -
clone size: -
CDR3 protein: CASSGEVTDTQYF
CDR3 DNA: TGTGCCAGCAGCGGAGAGGTGACAGATACGCAGTATTTT

V gene: TRBV4-3
J gene: TRBJ1-2
D gene: -
clone size: -
CDR3 protein: CASSQLPGRGVYGYTF
CDR3 DNA: TGCGCCAGCAGCCAACTCCCGGGACGGGGGGTCTACGGCTACACCTTC